These 10 T cell receptor beta chains originate from one sample sequenced in a study of blood T cell repertoires in COVID-19. Assay: immunoSEQ multiplex PCR; the TCRdb copy retains only in-frame clones and omits some. The repertoire consists of roughly 130,000 clones, with 88% occurring once and the leading ten covering roughly a tenth. The specimen sequenced was peripheral blood. These receptors originate from a man between 60 and 75 years old with active or convalescent COVID-19.

The genes are TRBV19 and TRBJ2-5; 8 bases agree with TRBD1. J gave up 5 bases and V 5 bases, and 4 bases lay outside the gene matches. The germline V gene encodes CDR1 LNHDA and CDR2 SQIVND (reference sequence). This CDR3 has 13 amino acids. The CDR3: CASSSDRVETQYF. The CDR3 nucleotides are TGTGCCAGTAGTTCGGACAGGGTGGAGACCCAGTACTTC. The variable domain in full, completed from reference TRBV19 and TRBJ2-5, reads DGGITQSPKYLFRKEGQNVTLSCEQNLNHDAMYWYRQDPGQGLRLIYYSQIVNDFQKGDIAEGYSVSREKKESFPLTVTSAQKNPTAFYLCASSSDRVETQYFGPGTRLLVL.

A single count supports this clone. V gene TRBV18 combines with J gene TRBJ1-1; D may be TRBD1 (5 bases). The CDR3 consists of 15 residues. Germline CDR1 and CDR2: KGHSH and LQKENI. Trimming pared 5 bases from V and 0 bases from J, leaving 13 bases between. CDR3 DNA sequence: TGTGCCAGCTCAACCGACAGAGTTCTGAACACTGAAGCTTTCTTT. It is translated as CASSTDRVLNTEAFF.

The sample holds one count of this clone. The genes are TRBV7-8 and TRBJ2-1; 9 nucleotides align to TRBD2. J was trimmed by 3 bases and V by 2 bases; bases with no gene match: 11. The CDR3 contains 18 residues. Looked up from germline, CDR1 is SGHVS and CDR2 is FQNEAQ. The CDR3 spells CASSLRLIGTSSYNEQFF. CDR3 nucleotides: TGTGCCAGCAGCTTACGGTTAATTGGGACTAGCAGCTACAATGAGCAGTTCTTC.

This chain links TRBV18 with TRBJ1-5, with 9 nucleotides matching TRBD1. After removal of 3 bases from V and 2 bases from J, the junction contained 2 bases not matched to a gene. Germline values: CDR1 KGHSH, CDR2 LQKENI. The CDR3 runs to 15 residues. CDR3 amino acids: CASSPWTGGNQPQHF. The CDR3 nucleotides read TGTGCCAGCTCACCGTGGACAGGGGGCAATCAGCCCCAGCATTTT.

The V gene is TRBV2, the J gene TRBJ2-1, with TRBD1 as a possible D gene (5 bases). In germline, CDR1 is SNHLY, CDR2 FYNNEI. V shed 6 bases and J shed 5 bases, with 11 bases lying between them. This CDR3 comprises 13 residues. CDR3 amino acids: CASRDTINNEQFF. The CDR3 region has the DNA TGTGCCAGCAGGGACACTATAAACAATGAGCAGTTCTTC.

This clone was observed a single time. The chain recombines TRBV18 with TRBJ1-5, with D tentatively TRBD1 (5 bases). Germline-derived CDR1 and CDR2 are KGHSH and LQKENI. The V and J ends lost 3 bases and 5 bases respectively, with 14 bases between them. The CDR3 has 15 residues. The CDR3 DNA follows: TGTGCCAGCTCACCCTTCGGCAGGGAGGATCAGCCCCAGCATTTT. Protein product: CASSPFGREDQPQHF.

J is TRBJ2-1 and V is TRBV28; 9 nucleotides match TRBD2. With 4 bases clipped from V and 7 bases from J, the junction kept 5 bases outside the gene matches. Looked up from germline, CDR1 is MDHEN and CDR2 is SYDVKM. The CDR3 consists of 14 residues. The CDR3 region has the DNA TGTGCCAGCAGTTCCCAGGCGGGAGGGAATGAGCAGTTCTTC. Translating it yields CASSSQAGGNEQFF.

This clone was recorded a few times. This chain joins TRBV2 and TRBJ1-2; 8 positions match TRBD1. Germline values: CDR1 SNHLY, CDR2 FYNNEI. This CDR3 has 11 residues. The J segment lost 6 bases and the V segment lost 8 bases, leaving 2 bases of the junction unmatched. The CDR3 sequence is CASYRGNGYTF. The CDR3 DNA follows: TGTGCCAGCTACAGGGGGAATGGCTACACCTTC.

The V gene is TRBV4-2, the J gene TRBJ2-7; no firm D call. V was pared by 7 bases and J by 3 bases, with 13 bases between. The CDR3 is made up of 13 amino acids. Looked up from germline, CDR1 is LGHNA and CDR2 is YNFKEQ. CDR3 residues: CASNDPGSYEQYF. As DNA, the CDR3 is TGTGCCAGCAACGATCCAGGTAGCTACGAGCAGTACTTC.

This chain links TRBV27 with TRBJ1-2, with 7 bases aligning to TRBD1. V dropped 5 bases and J dropped 6; count of bases not matched to a gene: 3. This CDR3 has 12 amino acids. Germline V gives CDR1 MNHEY, CDR2 SMNVEV (reference sequence). The CDR3 DNA sequence: TGTGCCAGCAGTGGAGGACAGGATGGCTACACCTTC. Amino acids: CASSGGQDGYTF.